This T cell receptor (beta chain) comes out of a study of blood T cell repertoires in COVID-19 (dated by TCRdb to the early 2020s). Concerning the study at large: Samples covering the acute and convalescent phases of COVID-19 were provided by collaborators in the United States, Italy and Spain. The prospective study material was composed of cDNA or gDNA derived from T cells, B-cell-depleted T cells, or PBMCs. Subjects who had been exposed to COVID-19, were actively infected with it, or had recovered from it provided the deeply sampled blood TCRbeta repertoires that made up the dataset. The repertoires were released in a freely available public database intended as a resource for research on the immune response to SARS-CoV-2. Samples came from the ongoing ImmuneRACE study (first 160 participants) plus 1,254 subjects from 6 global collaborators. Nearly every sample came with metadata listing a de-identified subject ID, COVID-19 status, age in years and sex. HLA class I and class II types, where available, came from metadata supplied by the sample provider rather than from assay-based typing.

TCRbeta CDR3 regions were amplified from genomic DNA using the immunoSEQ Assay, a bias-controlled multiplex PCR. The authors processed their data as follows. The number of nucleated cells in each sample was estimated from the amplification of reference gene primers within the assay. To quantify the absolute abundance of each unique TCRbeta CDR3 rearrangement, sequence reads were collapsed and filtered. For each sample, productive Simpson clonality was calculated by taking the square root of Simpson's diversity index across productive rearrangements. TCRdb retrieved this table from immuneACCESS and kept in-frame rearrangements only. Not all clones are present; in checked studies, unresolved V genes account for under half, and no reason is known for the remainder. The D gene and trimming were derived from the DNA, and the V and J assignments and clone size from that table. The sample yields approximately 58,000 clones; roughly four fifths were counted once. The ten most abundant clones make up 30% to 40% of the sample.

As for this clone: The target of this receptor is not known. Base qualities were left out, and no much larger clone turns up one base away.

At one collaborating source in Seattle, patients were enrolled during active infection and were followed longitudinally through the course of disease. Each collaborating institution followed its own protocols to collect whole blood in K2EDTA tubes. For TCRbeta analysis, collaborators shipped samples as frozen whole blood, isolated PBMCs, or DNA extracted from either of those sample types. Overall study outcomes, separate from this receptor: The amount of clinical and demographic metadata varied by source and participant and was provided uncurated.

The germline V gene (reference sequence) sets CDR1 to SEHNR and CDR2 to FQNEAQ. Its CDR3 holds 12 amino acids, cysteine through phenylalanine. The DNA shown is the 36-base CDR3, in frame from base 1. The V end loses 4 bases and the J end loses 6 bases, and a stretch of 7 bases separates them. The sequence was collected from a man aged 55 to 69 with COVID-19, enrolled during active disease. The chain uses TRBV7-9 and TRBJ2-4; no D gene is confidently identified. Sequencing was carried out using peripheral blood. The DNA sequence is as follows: TGTGCCAGCAGCTACGACTTAAACATTCAGTACTTC. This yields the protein CASSYDLNIQYF.